This TCR beta chain was sequenced during a study of spatial heterogeneity in lung cancer. Study information: Samples came from around 70 TRACERx patients with untreated early-stage lung cancer. Study-level points and caveats: Compared with follow-up, resection was when ubiquitous expanded tumor TCRs appeared in blood more.

Unique molecular identifiers tagged every individual TCR cDNA molecule. TCRdb re-analysed the 5' RACE reads in MiXCR, keeping a single row per CDR3 protein. The sample includes more than 75,000 distinct CDR3 sequences, 19% of them seen just once. CDR3 length: 15 residues. Deletions cut 4 bases from V and 3 bases from J, with 15 bases between. Germline CDR1 reads MNHEY; CDR2 reads SVGAGI. Time point: blood at routine non-recurrence follow-up after resection. TCRs were sequenced from unsorted whole RNA of tumor, nontumor lung or PBMC. On this clonotype itself: Its antigen is not known.

The source material was PBMCs, sampled at follow-up. This receptor was identified in a male donor with early-stage non-small cell lung cancer. This chain links TRBV6-5 with TRBJ1-1; D perhaps matches TRBD1 (6 bases). The CDR3 DNA is TGTGCCAGCAGTTGGGAACAGGGTGTTGACACTGAAGCTTTCTTT. It is translated as CASSWEQGVDTEAFF.